This T cell receptor beta chain was observed in a study of PD-L1 blockade in urothelial cancer (dated by TCRdb to the late 2010s). For context, the study as a whole: Every patient began therapy in the mid-2010s and was given atezolizumab 1,200 mg intravenously every 3 weeks. Blood samples yielded a median of around 150,000 T cells and tens of thousands of unique TCRs, with median clonality around 0.083. Patients had an ECOG performance status of 0 or 1 and had received between 0 and 3 prior chemotherapy regimens. Twenty-nine patients had pretreatment blood TCR-seq, some 25 had at least one posttreatment blood collection, and some 25 had tumor TCR-seq. Progression-free survival longer than 6 months counted as durable clinical benefit, and TCR features were additionally tested against both progression-free and overall survival. Blood samples were analyzed 3 weeks after the start of treatment (second dose) and 6 weeks after the start of treatment. Pretreatment tumor samples, along with matched peripheral blood serially collected before and after atezolizumab treatment, were subjected to TCR sequencing. About 90% of the 29 patients were males with bladder-origin urothelial cancer, and about 65% of the 29 reported a prior smoking history. In the same patients who had TCR sequencing, pretreatment tumors also underwent whole exome sequencing and RNA sequencing. Nine patients reached durable clinical benefit, while some 21 patients did not. The study was an exploratory multi-omic analysis of somatic, immune and clinical correlates of response to PD-L1 blockade with atezolizumab in urothelial cancer.

Summary of the overall study and its limitations: Because of the small sample size (n ≈ 30) and the many exploratory analyses performed, the results are intended to be regarded as hypothesis-generating. Improved progression-free and overall survival was associated with having pretreatment peripheral blood TCR clonality below the median. Among patients with durable benefit, tumor-associated TCR clones showed greater expansion in peripheral blood 3 weeks after treatment started (n ≈ 20, p = 0.022).

Concerning this clone: The antigen it recognizes is unknown. Per-base quality was not reported, and no clone a single base away is much larger than it.

What the time point label conveys for this sample: pretreatment peripheral blood. A total of 25 to 30 patients with locally advanced or metastatic urothelial carcinoma, treated at Memorial Sloan Kettering on a trial protocol, made up the cohort. Peripheral blood mononuclear cells were collected pretreatment and during treatment, with between 1 and 8 total time points obtained per patient. The Qiagen DNeasy Blood extraction kit was used to purify genomic DNA from total PBMCs and from tumor samples. PBMCs were collected pretreatment and during treatment, and were isolated and stored as previously described. Synthetic TCR analog templates were spiked into each PCR to estimate absolute template abundance from read counts. The immunoSEQ assay was used to amplify TCRbeta CDR3 regions from genomic DNA with bias-controlled V and J gene primers. Sequencing of rearranged TCRbeta segments was done at approximately 20X coverage. The authors' analysis ran thus. Sequencing errors were corrected by clustering, and CDR3s were annotated against IMGT so that V, D and J genes could be assigned. Only productive TCRbeta rearrangements were used in downstream analyses, excluding out-of-frame or stop-codon sequences. To compute clonality, Shannon entropy was normalized by the log of the number of unique productive sequences and then subtracted from one. Clones differing between time points or between blood and tumor were identified by Fisher's exact test with Benjamini-Hochberg correction at adjusted p below 0.01. The clones in this table, taken by TCRdb from immuneACCESS, are in-frame only. Not every clone is retained; where verified, under half of the shortfall comes from an unresolved V gene, and the cause of the rest is unknown. That table furnishes V, J and clone size, whereas the DNA furnished D and trimming. For this sample there are 55,000 to 80,000 clones; approximately 86% appear just once. The top ten clones comprise approximately 15% of the sample.

Material: PBMCs, obtained around atezolizumab (anti-PD-L1) treatment. This TCR was sampled from a man aged 60 to 69 with urothelial cancer.

DNA sequence: TGTGCCAGCAGACAACAGGGGATTTCAAGTAACACCATATATTTT. Its protein product is CASRQQGISSNTIYF. The sequence links TRBV2 to TRBJ1-3; 7 central bases correspond to TRBD1. From the germline V gene, CDR1 is SNHLY and CDR2 is FYNNEI. V is trimmed back by 6 bases and J by 7 bases, and the junction contains 12 bases that no gene match accounts for. The CDR3, from cysteine to phenylalanine, totals 15 residues. CDR3 DNA is the only sequence kept; it has 45 bases, read in frame from the first base.